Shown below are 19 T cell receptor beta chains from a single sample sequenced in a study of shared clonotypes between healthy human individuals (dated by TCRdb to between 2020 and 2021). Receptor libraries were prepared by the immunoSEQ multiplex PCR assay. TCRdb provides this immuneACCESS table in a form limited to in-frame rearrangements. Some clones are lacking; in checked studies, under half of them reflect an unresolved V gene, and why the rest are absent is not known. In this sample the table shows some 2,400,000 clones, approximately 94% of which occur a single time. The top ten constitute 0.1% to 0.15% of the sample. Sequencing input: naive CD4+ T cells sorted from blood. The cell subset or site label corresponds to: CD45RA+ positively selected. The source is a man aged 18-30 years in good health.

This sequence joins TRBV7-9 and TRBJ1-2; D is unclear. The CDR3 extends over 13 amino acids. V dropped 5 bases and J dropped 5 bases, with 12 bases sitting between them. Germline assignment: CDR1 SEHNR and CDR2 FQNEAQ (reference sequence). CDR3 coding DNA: TGTGCCAGCAGCCCAGTTTTTGGGTATGGCTACACCTTC. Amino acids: CASSPVFGYGYTF.

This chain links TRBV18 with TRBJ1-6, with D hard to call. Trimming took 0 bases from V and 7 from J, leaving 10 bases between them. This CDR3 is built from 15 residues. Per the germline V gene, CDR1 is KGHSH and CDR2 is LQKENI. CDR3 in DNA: TGTGCCAGCTCACCACCCCACCGAGGGAATTCACCCCTCCACTTT. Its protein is CASSPPHRGNSPLHF.

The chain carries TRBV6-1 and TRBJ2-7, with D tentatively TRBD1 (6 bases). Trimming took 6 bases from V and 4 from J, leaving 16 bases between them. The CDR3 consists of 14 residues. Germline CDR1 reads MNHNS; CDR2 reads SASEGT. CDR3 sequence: CASSKDGTPYEQYF. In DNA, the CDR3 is TGTGCCAGCAGCAAAGACGGGACACCTTACGAGCAGTACTTC.

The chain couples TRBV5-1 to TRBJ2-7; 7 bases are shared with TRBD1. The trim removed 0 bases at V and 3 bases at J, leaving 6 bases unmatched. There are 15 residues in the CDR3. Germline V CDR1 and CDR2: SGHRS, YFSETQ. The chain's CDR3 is CASSLVAGGVYEQYF. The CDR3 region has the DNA TGCGCCAGCAGCTTGGTAGCAGGGGGTGTCTACGAGCAGTACTTC.

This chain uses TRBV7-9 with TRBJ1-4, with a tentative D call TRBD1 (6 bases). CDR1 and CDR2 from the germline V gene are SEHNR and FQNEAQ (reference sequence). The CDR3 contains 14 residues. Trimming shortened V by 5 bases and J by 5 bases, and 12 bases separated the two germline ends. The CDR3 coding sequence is TGTGCCAGCAGCGTTAGGGGGGAAAATGAAAAACTGTTTTTT. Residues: CASSVRGENEKLFF.

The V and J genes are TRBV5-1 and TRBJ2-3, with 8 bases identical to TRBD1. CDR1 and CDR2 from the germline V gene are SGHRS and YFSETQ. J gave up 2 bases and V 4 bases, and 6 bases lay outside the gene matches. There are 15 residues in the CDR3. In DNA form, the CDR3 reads TGCGCCAGCAGCGGAACAGGGGGGCTCACAGATACGCAGTATTTT. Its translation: CASSGTGGLTDTQYF.

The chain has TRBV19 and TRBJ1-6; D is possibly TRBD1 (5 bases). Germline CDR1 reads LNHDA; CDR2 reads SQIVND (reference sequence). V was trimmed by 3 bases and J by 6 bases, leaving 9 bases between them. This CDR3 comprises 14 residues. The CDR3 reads CASSIGGSNSPLHF. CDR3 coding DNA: TGTGCCAGTAGTATTGGGGGGAGTAATTCACCCCTCCACTTT.

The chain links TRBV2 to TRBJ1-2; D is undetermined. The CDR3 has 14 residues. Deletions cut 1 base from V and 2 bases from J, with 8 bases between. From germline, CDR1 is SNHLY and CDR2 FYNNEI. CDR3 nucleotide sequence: TGTGCCAGCAGTGAAGACACTCAGAACTATGGCTACACCTTC. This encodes CASSEDTQNYGYTF.

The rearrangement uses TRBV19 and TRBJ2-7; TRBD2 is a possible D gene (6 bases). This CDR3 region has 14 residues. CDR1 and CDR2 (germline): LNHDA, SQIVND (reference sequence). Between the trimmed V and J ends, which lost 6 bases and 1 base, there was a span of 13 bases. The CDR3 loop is CASRREATSYEQYF. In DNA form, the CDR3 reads TGTGCCAGTAGGAGGGAGGCTACATCCTACGAGCAGTACTTC.

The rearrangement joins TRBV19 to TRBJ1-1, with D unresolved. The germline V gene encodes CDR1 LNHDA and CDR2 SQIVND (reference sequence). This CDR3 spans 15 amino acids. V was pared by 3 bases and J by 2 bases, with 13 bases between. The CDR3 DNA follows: TGTGCCAGTAGTATGGGCCCGGCCCCAAACACTGAAGCTTTCTTT. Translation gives CASSMGPAPNTEAFF.

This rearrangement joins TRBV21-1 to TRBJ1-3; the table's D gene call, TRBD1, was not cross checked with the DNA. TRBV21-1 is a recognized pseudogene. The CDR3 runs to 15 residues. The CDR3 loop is CASSKGRITGATIYF. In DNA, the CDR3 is TGTGCCAGCAGCAAAGGGCGCATTACAGGGGCGACCATATATTTT.

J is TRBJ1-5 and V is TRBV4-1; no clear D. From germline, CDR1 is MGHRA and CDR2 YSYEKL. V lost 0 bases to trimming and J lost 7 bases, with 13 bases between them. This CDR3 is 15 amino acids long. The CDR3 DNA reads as TGCGCCAGCAGCCAAGAAGGGTTGGTGGGGCAGCCCCAGCATTTT. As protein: CASSQEGLVGQPQHF.

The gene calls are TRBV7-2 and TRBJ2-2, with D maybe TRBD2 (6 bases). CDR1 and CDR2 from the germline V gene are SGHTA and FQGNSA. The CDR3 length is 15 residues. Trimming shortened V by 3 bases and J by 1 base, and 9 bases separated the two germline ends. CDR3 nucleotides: TGTGCCAGCAGCTTCGGGCGGGAGAACACCGGGGAGCTGTTTTTT. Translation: CASSFGRENTGELFF.

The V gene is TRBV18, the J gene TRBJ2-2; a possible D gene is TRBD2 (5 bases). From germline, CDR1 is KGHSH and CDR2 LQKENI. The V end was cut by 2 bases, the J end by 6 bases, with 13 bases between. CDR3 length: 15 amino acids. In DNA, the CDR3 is TGTGCCAGCTCACCAGTCGTCGGAGGTGCCGGGGAGCTGTTTTTT. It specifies CASSPVVGGAGELFF.

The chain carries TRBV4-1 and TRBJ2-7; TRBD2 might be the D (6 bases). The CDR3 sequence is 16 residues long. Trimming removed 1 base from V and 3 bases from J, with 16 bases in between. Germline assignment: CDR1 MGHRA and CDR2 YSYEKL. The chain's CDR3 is CASSQGIGDSYYEQYF. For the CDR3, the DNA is TGCGCCAGCAGCCAAGGCATTGGGGACTCATACTACGAGCAGTACTTC.

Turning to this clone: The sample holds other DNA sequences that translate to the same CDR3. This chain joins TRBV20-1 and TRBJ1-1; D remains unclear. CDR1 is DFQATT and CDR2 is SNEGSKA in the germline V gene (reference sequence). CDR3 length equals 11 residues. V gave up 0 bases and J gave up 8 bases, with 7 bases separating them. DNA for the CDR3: TGCAGTGCTAGAGATCGGGGAGAAGCTTTCTTT. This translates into CSARDRGEAFF.

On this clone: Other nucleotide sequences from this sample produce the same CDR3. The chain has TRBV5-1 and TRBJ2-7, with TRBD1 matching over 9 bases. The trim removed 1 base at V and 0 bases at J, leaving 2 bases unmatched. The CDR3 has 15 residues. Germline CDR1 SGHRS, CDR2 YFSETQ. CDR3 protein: CASSLLTGGSYEQYF. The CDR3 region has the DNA TGCGCCAGCAGCTTGCTGACAGGGGGCTCCTACGAGCAGTACTTC. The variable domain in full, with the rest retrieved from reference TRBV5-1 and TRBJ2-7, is KAGVTQTPRYLIKTRGQQVTLSCSPISGHRSVSWYQQTPGQGLQFLFEYFSETQRNKGNFPGRFSGRQFSNSRSEMNVSTLELGDSALYLCASSLLTGGSYEQYFGPGTRLTVT.

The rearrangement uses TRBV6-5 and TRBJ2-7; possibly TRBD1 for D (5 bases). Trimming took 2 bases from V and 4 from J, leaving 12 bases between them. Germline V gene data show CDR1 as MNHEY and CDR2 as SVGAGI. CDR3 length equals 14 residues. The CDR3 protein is CASSYGLGVYEQYF. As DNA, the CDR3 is TGTGCCAGCAGTTACGGGTTAGGGGTGTACGAGCAGTACTTC.

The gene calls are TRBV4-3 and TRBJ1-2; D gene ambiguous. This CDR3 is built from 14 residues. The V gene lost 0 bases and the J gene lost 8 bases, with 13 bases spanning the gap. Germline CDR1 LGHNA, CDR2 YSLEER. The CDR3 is CASSQDVGGRGYTF. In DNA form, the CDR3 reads TGCGCCAGCAGCCAAGATGTAGGAGGGCGCGGCTACACCTTC.